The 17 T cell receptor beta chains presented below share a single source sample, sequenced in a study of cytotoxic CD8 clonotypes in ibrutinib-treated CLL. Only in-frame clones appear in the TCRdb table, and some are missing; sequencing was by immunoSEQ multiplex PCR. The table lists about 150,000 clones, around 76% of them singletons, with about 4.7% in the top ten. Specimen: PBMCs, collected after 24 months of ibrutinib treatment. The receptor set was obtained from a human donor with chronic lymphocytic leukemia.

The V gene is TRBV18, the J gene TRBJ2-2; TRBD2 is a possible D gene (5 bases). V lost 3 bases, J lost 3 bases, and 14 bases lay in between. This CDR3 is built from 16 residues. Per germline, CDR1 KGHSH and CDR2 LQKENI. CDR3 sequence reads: CASSPVRARDTGELFF. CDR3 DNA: TGTGCCAGCTCACCGGTTCGGGCGCGGGACACCGGGGAGCTGTTTTTT.

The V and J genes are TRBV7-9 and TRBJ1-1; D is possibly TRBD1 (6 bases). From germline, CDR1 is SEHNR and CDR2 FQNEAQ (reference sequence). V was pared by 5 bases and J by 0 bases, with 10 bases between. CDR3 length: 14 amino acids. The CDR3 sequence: CASSRQALNTEAFF. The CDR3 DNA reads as TGTGCCAGCAGCCGACAGGCCCTGAACACTGAAGCTTTCTTT.

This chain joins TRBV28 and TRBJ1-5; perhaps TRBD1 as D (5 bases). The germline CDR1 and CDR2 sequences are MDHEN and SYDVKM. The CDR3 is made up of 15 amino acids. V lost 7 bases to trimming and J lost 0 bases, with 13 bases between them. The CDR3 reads CASNPQTDSNQPQHF. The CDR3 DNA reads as TGTGCCAGCAACCCTCAGACAGATAGCAATCAGCCCCAGCATTTT.

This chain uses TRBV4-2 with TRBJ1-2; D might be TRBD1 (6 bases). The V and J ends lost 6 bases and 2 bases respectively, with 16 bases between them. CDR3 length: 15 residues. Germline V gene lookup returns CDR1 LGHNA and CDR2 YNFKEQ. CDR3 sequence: CASRGGGGQNYGYTF. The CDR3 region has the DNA TGTGCCAGCAGGGGTGGCGGGGGCCAAAACTATGGCTACACCTTC.

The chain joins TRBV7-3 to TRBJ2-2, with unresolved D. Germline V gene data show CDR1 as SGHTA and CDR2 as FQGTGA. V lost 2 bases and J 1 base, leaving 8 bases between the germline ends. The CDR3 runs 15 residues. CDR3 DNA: TGTGCCAGCAGCTTAGGTACAGTGAACACCGGGGAGCTGTTTTTT. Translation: CASSLGTVNTGELFF.

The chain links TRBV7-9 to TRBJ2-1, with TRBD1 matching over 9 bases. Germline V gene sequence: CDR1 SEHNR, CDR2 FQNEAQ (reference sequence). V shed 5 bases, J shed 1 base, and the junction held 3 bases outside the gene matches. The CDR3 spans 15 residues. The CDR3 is CASSRGQGSYNEQFF. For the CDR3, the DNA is TGTGCCAGCAGCCGAGGACAGGGGTCCTACAATGAGCAGTTCTTC.

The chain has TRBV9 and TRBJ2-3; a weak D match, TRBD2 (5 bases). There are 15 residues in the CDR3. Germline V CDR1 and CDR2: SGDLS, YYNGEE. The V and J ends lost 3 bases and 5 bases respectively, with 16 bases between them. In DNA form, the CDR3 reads TGTGCCAGCAGCGCCCCAGCGGAGGCGGGAGATACGCAGTATTTT. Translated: CASSAPAEAGDTQYF.

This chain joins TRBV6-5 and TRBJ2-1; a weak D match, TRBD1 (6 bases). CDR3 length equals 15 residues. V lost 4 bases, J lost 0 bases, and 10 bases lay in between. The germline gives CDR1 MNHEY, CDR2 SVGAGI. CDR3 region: CASSSTGSSYNEQFF. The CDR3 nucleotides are TGTGCCAGCAGTTCAACAGGGAGCTCCTACAATGAGCAGTTCTTC.

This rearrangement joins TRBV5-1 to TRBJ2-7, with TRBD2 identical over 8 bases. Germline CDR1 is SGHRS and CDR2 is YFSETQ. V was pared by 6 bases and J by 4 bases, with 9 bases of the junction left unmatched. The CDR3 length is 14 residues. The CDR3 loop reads CASTLGGGGYEQYF. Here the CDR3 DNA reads TGCGCCAGCACCCTCGGGGGGGGTGGGTACGAGCAGTACTTC.

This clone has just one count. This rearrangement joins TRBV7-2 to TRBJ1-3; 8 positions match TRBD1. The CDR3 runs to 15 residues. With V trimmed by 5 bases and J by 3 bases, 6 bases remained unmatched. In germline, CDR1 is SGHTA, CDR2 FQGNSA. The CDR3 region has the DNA TGTGCCAGCAGCCCCCTGGACAGGGATGGAAACACCATATATTTT. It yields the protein CASSPLDRDGNTIYF. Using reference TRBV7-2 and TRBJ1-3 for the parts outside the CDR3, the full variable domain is GAGVSQSPSNKVTEKGKDVELRCDPISGHTALYWYRQSLGQGLEFLIYFQGNSAPDKSGLPSDRFSAERTGGSVSTLTIQRTQQEDSAVYLCASSPLDRDGNTIYFGEGSWLTVV.

The CDR3 DNA is TGTGCCATCAGTGAGTCGCGGACCGCTAACTATGGCTACACCTTC. It encodes CAISESRTANYGYTF. The V gene is TRBV10-3, the J gene TRBJ1-2; D remains unclear. The V and J ends lost 0 bases and 0 bases respectively, with 8 bases between them. This CDR3 region has 15 residues. Looked up from germline, CDR1 is ENHRY and CDR2 is SYGVKD.

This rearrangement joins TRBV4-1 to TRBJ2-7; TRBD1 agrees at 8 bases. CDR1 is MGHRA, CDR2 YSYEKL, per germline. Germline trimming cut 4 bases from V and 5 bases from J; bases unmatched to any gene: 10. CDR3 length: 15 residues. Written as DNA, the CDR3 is TGCGCCAGCAGCCCAGACAGGGGAGGTTCTGACGAGCAGTACTTC. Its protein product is CASSPDRGGSDEQYF.

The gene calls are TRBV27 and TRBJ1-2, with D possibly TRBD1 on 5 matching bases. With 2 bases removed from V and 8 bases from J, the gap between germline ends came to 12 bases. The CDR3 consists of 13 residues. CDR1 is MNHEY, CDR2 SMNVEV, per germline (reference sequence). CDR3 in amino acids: CASSLDSTQGYTF. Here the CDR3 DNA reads TGTGCCAGCAGTTTAGACAGCACCCAGGGCTACACCTTC.

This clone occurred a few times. The CDR3 DNA reads TGTGCCAGCACCGAGGTCGGGACTAGCGGCTACGAGCAGTACTTC. Encoded protein: CASTEVGTSGYEQYF. The genes are TRBV2 and TRBJ2-7, with 11 nucleotides matching TRBD2. V lost 7 bases and J lost 3; bases outside the gene matches: 8. CDR1 and CDR2 from the germline V gene are SNHLY and FYNNEI. The CDR3 spans 15 residues.

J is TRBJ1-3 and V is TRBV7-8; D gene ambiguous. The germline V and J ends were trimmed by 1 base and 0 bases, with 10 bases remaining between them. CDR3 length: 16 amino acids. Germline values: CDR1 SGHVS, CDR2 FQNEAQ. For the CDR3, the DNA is TGTGCCAGCAGCTTAGTGGCAGGAGACTCTGGAAACACCATATATTTT. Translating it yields CASSLVAGDSGNTIYF.

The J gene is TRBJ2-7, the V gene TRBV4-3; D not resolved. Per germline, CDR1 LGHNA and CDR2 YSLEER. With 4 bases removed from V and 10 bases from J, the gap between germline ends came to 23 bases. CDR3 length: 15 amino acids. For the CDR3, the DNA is TGCGCCAGCAGCCCACAATGGTTGCAGAAGGCATCCCAGTACTTC. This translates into CASSPQWLQKASQYF.

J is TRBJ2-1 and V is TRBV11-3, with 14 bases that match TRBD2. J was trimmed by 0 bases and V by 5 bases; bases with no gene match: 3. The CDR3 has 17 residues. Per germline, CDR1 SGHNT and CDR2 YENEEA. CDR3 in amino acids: CASSLGTSGSSYNEQFF. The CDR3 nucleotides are TGTGCCAGCAGCCTGGGGACTAGCGGGAGCTCCTACAATGAGCAGTTCTTC.